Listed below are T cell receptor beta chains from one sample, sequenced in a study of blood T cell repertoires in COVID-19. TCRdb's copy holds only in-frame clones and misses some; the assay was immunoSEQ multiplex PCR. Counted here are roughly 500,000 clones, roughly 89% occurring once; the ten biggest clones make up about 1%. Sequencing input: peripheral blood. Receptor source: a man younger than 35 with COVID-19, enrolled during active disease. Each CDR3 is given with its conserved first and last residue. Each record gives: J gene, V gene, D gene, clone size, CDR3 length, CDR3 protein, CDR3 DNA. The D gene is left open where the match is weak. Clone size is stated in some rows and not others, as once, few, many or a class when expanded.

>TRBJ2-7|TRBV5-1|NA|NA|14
CASKVADDSYEQYF
TGCGCCAGCAAAGTAGCAGACGACTCCTACGAGCAGTACTTC
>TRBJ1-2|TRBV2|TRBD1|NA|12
CANRTGGYGYTF
TGTGCCAACAGGACAGGGGGATATGGCTACACCTTC
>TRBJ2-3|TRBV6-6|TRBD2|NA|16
CASRRTSGGGTDTQYF
TGTGCCAGCAGACGGACTAGCGGGGGAGGCACAGATACGCAGTATTTT
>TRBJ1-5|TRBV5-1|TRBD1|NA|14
CASSGGQGEQPQHF
TGCGCCAGCAGCGGAGGACAGGGGGAACAGCCCCAGCATTTT
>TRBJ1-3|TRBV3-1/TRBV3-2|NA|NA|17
CASSPLRESSSGNTIYF
TGTGCCAGCAGCCCCCTTAGGGAGTCCTCCTCTGGAAACACCATATATTTT
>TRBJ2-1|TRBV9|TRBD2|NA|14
CATGPGTSGNEQFF
TGTGCCACTGGCCCCGGGACTAGCGGGAATGAGCAGTTCTTC
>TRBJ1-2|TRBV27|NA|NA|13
CASSLRLFDGYTF
TGTGCCAGCAGTTTAAGACTGTTTGATGGCTACACCTTC
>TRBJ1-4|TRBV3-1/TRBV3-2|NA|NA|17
CASSQDHGGALGEKLFF
TGTGCCAGCAGCCAAGATCACGGGGGGGCCTTGGGTGAAAAACTGTTTTTT
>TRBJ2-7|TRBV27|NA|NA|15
CASSYNSEGNYEQYF
TGTGCCAGCAGTTATAACTCGGAGGGGAACTACGAGCAGTACTTC
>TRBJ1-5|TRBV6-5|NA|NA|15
CASRNQGYSNQPQHF
TGTGCCAGCAGAAACCAGGGGTATAGCAATCAGCCCCAGCATTTT
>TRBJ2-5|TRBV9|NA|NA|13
CASSVGLEETQYF
TGTGCCAGCAGCGTAGGTCTAGAAGAGACCCAGTACTTC
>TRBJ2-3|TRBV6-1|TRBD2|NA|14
CASSEATSVDTQYF
TGTGCCAGCAGTGAAGCTACTAGCGTCGATACGCAGTATTTT
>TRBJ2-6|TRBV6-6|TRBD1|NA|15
CASTRTGAGANVLTF
TGTGCCAGCACCAGGACAGGGGCGGGGGCCAACGTCCTGACTTTC
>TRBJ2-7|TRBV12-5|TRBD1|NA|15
CASGYYRGPSYEQYF
TGTGCTAGTGGTTATTACAGGGGACCCTCCTACGAGCAGTACTTC
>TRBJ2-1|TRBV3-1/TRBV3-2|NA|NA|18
CASSQTGGASPGYNEQFF
TGTGCCAGCAGCCAAACGGGTGGGGCCTCCCCGGGTTACAATGAGCAGTTCTTC
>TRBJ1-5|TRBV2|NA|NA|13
CASCREGNQPQHF
TGTGCCAGCTGCAGGGAGGGCAATCAGCCCCAGCATTTT
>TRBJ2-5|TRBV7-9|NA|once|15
CASSRSRGLGETQYF
TGTGCCAGCAGCCGAAGCCGGGGACTCGGAGAGACCCAGTACTTC
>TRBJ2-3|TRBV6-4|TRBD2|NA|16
CASSQTSGTSTDTQYF
TGTGCCAGCAGTCAGACTAGCGGGACTAGCACAGATACGCAGTATTTT
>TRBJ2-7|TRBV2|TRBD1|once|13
CASAGQGGGEQYF
TGTGCCAGCGCTGGACAGGGTGGAGGTGAGCAGTACTTC
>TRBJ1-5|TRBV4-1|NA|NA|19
CASSQDPPRGTYSNQPQHF
TGCGCCAGCAGCCAAGACCCTCCTAGGGGAACTTATAGCAATCAGCCCCAGCATTTT
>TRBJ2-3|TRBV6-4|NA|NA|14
CASSDSRLGDTQYF
TGTGCCAGCAGTGACTCGAGGCTGGGAGATACGCAGTATTTT
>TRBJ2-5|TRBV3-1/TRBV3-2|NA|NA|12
CASSTITETQYF
TGTGCCAGCAGCACTATAACGGAGACCCAGTACTTC
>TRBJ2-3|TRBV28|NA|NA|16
CASSFGTRPGTDTQYF
TGTGCCAGCAGTTTCGGGACACGTCCCGGGACAGATACGCAGTATTTT
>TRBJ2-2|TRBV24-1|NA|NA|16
CATSDRQPRNTGELFF
TGTGCCACCAGTGATCGACAGCCAAGGAACACCGGGGAGCTGTTTTTT
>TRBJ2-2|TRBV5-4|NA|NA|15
CASSQVVDGTGELFF
TGTGCCAGCAGCCAGGTAGTTGATGGGACCGGGGAGCTGTTTTTT
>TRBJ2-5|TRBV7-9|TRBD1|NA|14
CASSSRTGQETQYF
TGTGCCAGCAGCTCCCGGACAGGCCAAGAGACCCAGTACTTC
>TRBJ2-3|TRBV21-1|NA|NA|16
CASSLQGAHCTDTQYF
TGTGCCAGCAGCCTACAGGGGGCGCATTGCACAGATACGCAGTATTTT
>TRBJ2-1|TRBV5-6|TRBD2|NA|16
CASSLGAGAYYNEQFF
TGTGCCAGCAGCTTAGGAGCGGGAGCCTACTACAATGAGCAGTTCTTC
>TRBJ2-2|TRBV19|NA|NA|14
CASSWTSNTGELFF
TGTGCCAGTAGTTGGACATCGAACACCGGGGAGCTGTTTTTT
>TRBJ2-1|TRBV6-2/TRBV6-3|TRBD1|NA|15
CASSPMTGSNNEQFF
TGTGCCAGCAGCCCTATGACAGGGTCTAACAATGAGCAGTTCTTC
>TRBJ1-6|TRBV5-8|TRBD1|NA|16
CASSLEGDRVGSPLHF
TGTGCCAGCAGCTTGGAGGGTGACAGGGTGGGTTCACCCCTCCACTTT
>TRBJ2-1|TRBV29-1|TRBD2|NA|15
CSVDGLAGTYNEQFF
TGCAGCGTTGACGGACTAGCGGGAACCTACAATGAGCAGTTCTTC
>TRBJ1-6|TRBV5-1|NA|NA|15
CASKDSPDYNSPLHF
TGCGCCAGCAAGGACTCGCCAGATTATAATTCACCCCTCCACTTT